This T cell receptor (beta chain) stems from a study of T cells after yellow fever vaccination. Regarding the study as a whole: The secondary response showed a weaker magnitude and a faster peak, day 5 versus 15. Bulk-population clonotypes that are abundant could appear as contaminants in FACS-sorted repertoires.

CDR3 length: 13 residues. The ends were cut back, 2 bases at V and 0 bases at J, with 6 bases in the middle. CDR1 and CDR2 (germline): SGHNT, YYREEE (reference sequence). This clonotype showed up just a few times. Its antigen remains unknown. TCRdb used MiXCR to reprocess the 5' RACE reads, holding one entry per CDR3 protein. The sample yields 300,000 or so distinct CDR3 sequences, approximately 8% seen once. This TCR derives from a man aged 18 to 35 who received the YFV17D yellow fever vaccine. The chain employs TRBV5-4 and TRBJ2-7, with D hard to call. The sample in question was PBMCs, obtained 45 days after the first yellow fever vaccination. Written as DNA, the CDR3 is TGTGCCAGCAGCTTTGACATCTCCTACGAGCAGTACTTC. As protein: CASSFDISYEQYF.